This is a list of T cell receptor beta chains from one sample in a study of T-cell memory formation after mild COVID-19. MiXCR, run by TCRdb on the 5' RACE reads, gives a single entry per CDR3 protein. The sample consists of hundreds of thousands of distinct CDR3 sequences, roughly an eighth of them appearing once. Sequenced material: PBMCs or a T cell subset sorted from them (not recorded which). The receptors shown here come from a man aged 18 to 35 who had mild COVID-19 (a few samples of this study predate the infection). Cell type and time point are not known. Each CDR3 is given with its conserved first and last residue. The D gene is left open where the match is weak. Size values are once, few and many counts, or a class for expanded clones, and some rows have none.

TRBV5-1	16	TRBD1	many	TRBJ1-2	CASSLDMGQATYGYTF	TGCGCCAGCAGCTTGGATATGGGACAGGCTACCTATGGCTACACCTTC
TRBV5-1	14	TRBD1	few	TRBJ1-2	CASSLPTGGQSYTF	TGCGCCAGCAGCTTGCCCACAGGGGGCCAGAGCTACACCTTC
TRBV28	15	.	.	TRBJ1-1	CASSFDYKMNTEAFF	TGTGCCAGCAGTTTCGATTACAAGATGAACACTGAAGCTTTCTTT
TRBV7-9	13	TRBD2	few	TRBJ2-7	CASKITTSGVQYF	TGTGCCAGCAAGATTACGACTAGCGGGGTACAGTACTTC
TRBV4-1	21	TRBD2	once	TRBJ2-5	CASSQDMVLAGSTWDPETQYF	TGCGCCAGCAGCCAAGATATGGTACTAGCGGGGTCGACCTGGGACCCAGAGACCCAGTACTTC
TRBV20-1	14	TRBD1	few	TRBJ2-4	CSVPAVQGADIQYF	TGCAGTGTTCCAGCAGTGCAGGGGGCAGACATTCAGTACTTC
TRBV4-1	17	.	few	TRBJ2-3	CASSQESGISGADTQYF	TGCGCCAGCAGCCAAGAGTCCGGGATTAGCGGCGCAGATACGCAGTATTTT
TRBV6-2/TRBV6-3	13	TRBD1	.	TRBJ1-2	CASSHPDRDGYTF	TGTGCCAGCAGTCACCCGGACAGGGATGGCTACACCTTC
TRBV12-3/TRBV12-4	12	.	.	TRBJ1-6	CASRGDRSPLHF	TGTGCCAGCAGGGGTGACAGGTCACCCCTCCACTTT
TRBV5-1	17	.	once	TRBJ1-3	CASSPNAGPRTGNTIYF	TGCGCCAGCAGCCCGAATGCAGGGCCCCGAACTGGAAACACCATATATTTT
TRBV24-1	12	.	few	TRBJ2-3	CATWLRGRVGYF	TGTGCCACCTGGCTCAGGGGCAGGGTGGGGTATTTT
TRBV12-3/TRBV12-4	14	.	few	TRBJ1-5	CASSFSDGNQPQHF	TGTGCCAGCAGTTTCTCGGACGGCAATCAGCCCCAGCATTTT
TRBV12-3/TRBV12-4	12	TRBD1	few	TRBJ1-2	CASSPGQGIRAF	TGTGCCAGCAGTCCGGGACAGGGGATCCGGGCCTTC
TRBV20-1	13	TRBD1	few	TRBJ2-5	CSAPKGGIETQYF	TGCAGTGCCCCGAAAGGGGGCATAGAGACCCAGTACTTC
TRBV11-1	15	TRBD1	few	TRBJ2-3	CASSFTGGIADTQYF	TGTGCCAGCAGCTTTACAGGGGGTATCGCAGATACGCAGTATTTT
TRBV6-2/TRBV6-3	13	.	.	TRBJ1-2	CASSYLWGYGYTF	TGTGCCAGCAGTTACCTATGGGGTTATGGCTACACCTTC
TRBV3-1	15	.	many	TRBJ1-1	CASSQDGTTNTEAFF	TGTGCCAGCAGCCAAGATGGTACGACGAACACTGAAGCTTTCTTT
TRBV5-5	14	TRBD1	few	TRBJ1-6	CASSPGTAVSPLHF	TGTGCCAGCAGCCCGGGGACAGCCGTTTCACCCCTCCACTTT
TRBV18	15	TRBD1	.	TRBJ1-6	CASSPRDSYNSPLHF	TGTGCCAGCTCACCACGGGACAGTTATAATTCACCCCTCCACTTT
TRBV15	14	.	few	TRBJ1-2	CATSAGRTIDGYTF	TGTGCCACCAGCGCAGGCAGAACTATCGATGGCTACACCTTC
TRBV5-1	14	.	.	TRBJ2-2	CASSAGPITGELFF	TGCGCCAGCAGCGCTGGACCGATCACCGGGGAGCTGTTTTTT
TRBV7-8	17	TRBD2	.	TRBJ2-1	CASSLAGGATVYNEQFF	TGTGCCAGCAGCTTGGCGGGGGGGGCAACGGTCTACAATGAGCAGTTCTTC
TRBV7-9	14	.	.	TRBJ2-7	CASTGAGHSYEQYF	TGTGCCAGCACTGGGGCAGGGCACTCCTACGAGCAGTACTTC
TRBV6-4	16	.	few	TRBJ1-5	CASPRGRKVDNQPQHF	TGTGCCAGCCCAAGGGGACGGAAGGTCGACAATCAGCCCCAGCATTTT
TRBV25-1	16	.	few	TRBJ2-3	CASSLRDLGGTDTQYF	TGTGCCAGCAGTCTCCGGGACCTGGGGGGCACAGATACGCAGTATTTT
TRBV7-2	15	.	few	TRBJ1-1	CASSFSRASNTEAFF	TGTGCCAGCAGCTTTAGCAGGGCCTCGAACACTGAAGCTTTCTTT
TRBV5-1	16	.	few	TRBJ1-2	CASNAGTGETFYGYTF	TGCGCCAGCAACGCGGGGACGGGGGAGACTTTCTATGGCTACACCTTC
TRBV5-1	15	TRBD1	.	TRBJ2-7	CASSRGTGGSGEQYF	TGCGCCAGCAGCCGCGGGACAGGGGGTAGCGGCGAGCAGTACTTC
TRBV21-1	13	.	.	TRBJ2-7	CASTGQGTNEQYF	TGTGCCAGCACTGGACAGGGGACGAACGAGCAGTACTTC
TRBV28	14	TRBD1	.	TRBJ1-6	CASSIRQGNSPLHF	TGTGCCAGCAGTATTAGACAGGGGAATTCACCCCTCCACTTT
TRBV3-1	12	.	few	TRBJ1-2	CASSQGASGYTF	TGTGCCAGCAGCCAGGGGGCTAGCGGCTACACCTTC
TRBV6-4	16	TRBD2	.	TRBJ2-5	CASSGAGTSRGETQYF	TGTGCCAGCAGTGGAGCCGGGACTAGCCGCGGTGAGACCCAGTACTTC
TRBV3-1	16	TRBD2	many	TRBJ2-3	CASSHSGTSGTDTQYF	TGTGCCAGCAGTCACTCCGGGACTAGCGGCACAGATACGCAGTATTTT
TRBV7-2	14	TRBD2	.	TRBJ2-7	CASSPSGGSYEQYF	TGTGCCAGCAGCCCCAGCGGGGGCTCCTACGAGCAGTACTTC
TRBV7-2	16	TRBD1	.	TRBJ1-1	CASSRTRQGMNTEAFF	TGTGCCAGCAGCCGTACCAGACAGGGGATGAACACTGAAGCTTTCTTT
TRBV19	17	TRBD2	few	TRBJ2-1	CASSIRIASGSYNEQFF	TGTGCCAGTAGTATCAGGATTGCTAGCGGCTCCTACAATGAGCAGTTCTTC
TRBV4-1	13	TRBD1	.	TRBJ1-2	CASSQQTGLGYTF	TGCGCCAGCAGCCAACAGACAGGGTTGGGCTACACCTTC
TRBV7-9	15	.	few	TRBJ2-5	CASSPPLIAEETQYF	TGTGCCAGCAGCCCTCCGCTTATAGCGGAAGAGACCCAGTACTTC
TRBV2	14	TRBD1	.	TRBJ2-7	CASSAGGVQDEQYF	TGTGCCAGCAGCGCAGGGGGCGTACAAGACGAGCAGTACTTC
TRBV2	15	.	.	TRBJ1-6	CASSEGGFLPSPLHF	TGTGCCAGCAGTGAGGGAGGGTTTTTACCTTCACCCCTCCACTTT
TRBV6-5	18	TRBD1	few	TRBJ1-2	CASSGLRQGAKFRYGYTF	TGTGCCAGCAGTGGCCTGCGACAGGGGGCAAAGTTTCGGTATGGCTACACCTTC
TRBV6-2/TRBV6-3	16	.	.	TRBJ2-3	CASSWLTVQGTDTQYF	TGTGCCAGCTCATGGTTGACGGTCCAGGGGACAGATACGCAGTATTTT
TRBV24-1	13	.	.	TRBJ2-3	CATSDLDSDTQYF	TGTGCCACCAGTGATTTGGATTCGGATACGCAGTATTTT
TRBV11-2	14	.	few	TRBJ2-5	CASSLDPYQETQYF	TGTGCCAGCAGCTTAGATCCGTACCAAGAGACCCAGTACTTC
TRBV10-3	15	.	.	TRBJ2-2	CAISELQKNTGELFF	TGTGCCATCAGTGAATTACAGAAGAACACCGGGGAGCTGTTTTTT
TRBV7-2	13	.	many	TRBJ2-3	CASSFSFTDTQYF	TGTGCCAGCAGCTTTTCCTTCACAGATACGCAGTATTTT